The T cell receptor beta chain described here comes from a study of human T cells and chemical hapten exposure. Study context: Patch tests delivered 0.01% DPC to the upper back and were evaluated at 6 days.

The table lists this clonotype with many counts. Its antigen is not identified. Time point here: patch test 2, 6 weeks after DPC sensitization. The treatment here: therapeutic diphenylcyclopropenone sensitization with weekly scalp DPC. Researchers extracted total RNA from unfractionated whole blood. Study-wide results and limits: The formation of large CDR3 similarity clusters by expanded TCRs significantly exceeded that of controls.

Via MiXCR, TCRdb re-called the RACE reads, giving one row per CDR3 protein. The sample yields about 42,000 distinct CDR3 sequences, about 8.9% seen once. The V and J ends lost 7 bases and 0 bases respectively, with 21 bases between them. The CDR3 has 17 amino acids. Germline assignment: CDR1 SGHKS and CDR2 YYEKEE (reference sequence). The J gene is TRBJ2-3, the V gene TRBV5-5; D is uncertain. The input for sequencing was whole blood, taken in connection with sensitization to the hapten diphenylcyclopropenone (DPC). This clonotype was obtained from a woman aged 35 to 49 with alopecia areata. Some clones in this sample may be carry-over from other donors' samples. CDR3 nucleotide sequence: TGTGCCAGCGGCCCCGTCCTTTCCGCCGTGAGCACAGATACGCAGTATTTT. Its protein is CASGPVLSAVSTDTQYF.